A selection of T cell receptor beta chains follows, all from one sample in a study of identical twins. MiXCR was run by TCRdb on the 5' RACE reads, yielding one entry per CDR3 protein. The sample records about 570,000 distinct CDR3 sequences, 7.5% to 10% being singletons. This sample was also put to use in a study of yellow fever vaccine responses in identical twins.

Sample: PBMCs. These receptors came from a young woman in good health. CDR3s include the opening cysteine and the closing phenylalanine or tryptophan. Each record gives: V gene, D gene, J gene, clone size, CDR3 protein, CDR3 DNA. The D gene is left open where the match is weak. Clone sizes are given selectively: once, few, many, or a class where the clone is expanded.

TRBV27	TRBD2	TRBJ2-7	.	CASSYGLAGGYEQYF	TGTGCCAGCAGTTACGGACTAGCGGGAGGGTACGAGCAGTACTTC
TRBV12-3/TRBV12-4	.	TRBJ2-1	many	CASSLSGGGYNEQFF	TGTGCCAGCAGTTTATCGGGGGGCGGCTACAATGAGCAGTTCTTC
TRBV30	.	TRBJ2-7	.	CAWSRGFGAYEQYF	TGTGCCTGGAGTAGGGGTTTTGGGGCCTACGAGCAGTACTTC
TRBV28	TRBD2	TRBJ2-4	many	CASSDMGGSRENIQYF	TGTGCCAGCAGTGATATGGGCGGGAGTCGGGAAAACATTCAGTACTTC
TRBV11-2	TRBD2	TRBJ2-5	.	CASSLSLGTGRLAGGETQYF	TGTGCCAGCAGCTTATCATTGGGGACAGGTAGACTAGCGGGGGGAGAGACCCAGTACTTC
TRBV7-9	.	TRBJ2-3	few	CASSLRARITDTQYF	TGTGCCAGCAGCTTAAGAGCGCGAATTACAGATACGCAGTATTTT
TRBV6-5	.	TRBJ2-7	few	CASSYRRGNYEQYF	TGTGCCAGCAGTTACAGGCGCGGGAACTACGAGCAGTACTTC
TRBV4-3	.	TRBJ1-3	few	CASSHGGQTSGNTIYF	TGCGCCAGCAGCCACGGGGGACAAACGAGTGGAAACACCATATATTTT
TRBV20-1	.	TRBJ2-3	.	CRAGGAWSTDTQYF	TGCAGAGCAGGAGGGGCTTGGAGCACAGATACGCAGTATTTT
TRBV20-1	TRBD2	TRBJ2-3	.	CSARPSGRSTDTQYF	TGCAGTGCTAGACCTAGCGGGAGGAGCACAGATACGCAGTATTTT
TRBV11-2	TRBD2	TRBJ2-3	many	CASSSTFGLAGTDTQYF	TGTGCCAGCAGCTCAACCTTCGGGCTAGCGGGTACAGATACGCAGTATTTT
TRBV12-3/TRBV12-4	.	TRBJ1-1	few	CASSAPTGHTEAFF	TGTGCCAGCAGTGCCCCGACGGGGCACACTGAAGCTTTCTTT
TRBV7-9	.	TRBJ2-7	many	CASSLSGLPYEQYF	TGTGCCAGCAGCTTATCCGGACTCCCCTACGAGCAGTACTTC
TRBV24-1	TRBD2	TRBJ2-4	many	CATSQAGGGAKNIQYF	TGTGCCACCAGTCAAGCGGGGGGGGGAGCCAAAAACATTCAGTACTTC
TRBV29-1	TRBD2	TRBJ2-3	few	CSYPGLSTDTQYF	TGCAGCTACCCGGGACTATCCACAGATACGCAGTATTTT
TRBV20-1	.	TRBJ2-1	many	CSAPARSSYNEQFF	TGCAGTGCTCCCGCTAGATCCTCCTACAATGAGCAGTTCTTC
TRBV6-5	.	TRBJ2-2	few	CASSYSVLADITGELFF	TGTGCCAGCAGTTACTCGGTCCTAGCAGATATCACCGGGGAGCTGTTTTTT
TRBV7-9	.	TRBJ1-2	many	CASSFGGLYGYTF	TGTGCCAGCAGCTTCGGCGGACTCTATGGCTACACCTTC
TRBV7-3	.	TRBJ2-2	.	CASSLPSTGELFF	TGTGCCAGCAGCTTACCCTCCACCGGGGAGCTGTTTTTT
TRBV6-2/TRBV6-3	TRBD2	TRBJ2-1	.	CASTPGLEYNEQFF	TGTGCCAGCACTCCGGGACTAGAGTACAATGAGCAGTTCTTC
TRBV3-1	.	TRBJ2-6	many	CASLGSSGANVLTF	TGTGCCAGCTTAGGGAGCTCTGGGGCCAACGTCCTGACTTTC
TRBV20-1	.	TRBJ1-6	.	CSANRAVGFNSPLHF	TGCAGTGCTAATAGGGCGGTTGGGTTTAATTCACCCCTCCACTTT
TRBV14	TRBD1	TRBJ2-7	many	CASSQRDRVSGEQYF	TGTGCCAGCAGCCAACGGGACAGGGTTTCGGGAGAGCAGTACTTC
TRBV29-1	.	TRBJ2-7	many	CSVGIGMRSYEQYF	TGCAGCGTGGGGATTGGGATGCGGTCCTACGAGCAGTACTTC
TRBV4-2	.	TRBJ2-6	many	CASSQEASGANVLTF	TGTGCCAGCAGCCAAGAAGCGTCTGGGGCCAACGTCCTGACTTTC
TRBV27	.	TRBJ1-4	.	CASSLFWRGNEKLFF	TGTGCCAGCAGTTTGTTCTGGAGGGGTAATGAAAAACTGTTTTTT
TRBV7-8	.	TRBJ2-7	many	CASSFPGVGNEQYF	TGTGCCAGCAGCTTCCCGGGTGTCGGGAACGAGCAGTACTTC
TRBV29-1	.	TRBJ2-1	many	CSVREGSYNEQFF	TGCAGCGTAAGGGAAGGCTCCTACAATGAGCAGTTCTTC
TRBV29-1	.	TRBJ2-7	.	CSVLSLAEALYEQYF	TGCAGCGTTTTAAGTTTAGCGGAGGCTCTCTACGAGCAGTACTTC
TRBV7-8	.	TRBJ2-5	few	CASSPTGGVIETQYF	TGTGCCAGCAGCCCCACCGGTGGAGTGATAGAGACCCAGTACTTC
TRBV4-3	.	TRBJ2-5	few	CASSSGPSGGETQYF	TGCGCCAGCAGCTCGGGTCCGAGTGGGGGGGAGACCCAGTACTTC
TRBV4-2	.	TRBJ2-3	few	CASSPTGRASDTQYF	TGTGCCAGCAGCCCGACTGGCCGGGCATCGGATACGCAGTATTTT
TRBV5-6	.	TRBJ2-4	few	CASSTSKLAKNIQYF	TGTGCCAGCAGCACCAGTAAGCTAGCCAAAAACATTCAGTACTTC
TRBV4-2	.	TRBJ2-5	.	CASSQLSKQETQYF	TGTGCCAGCAGCCAACTTTCTAAACAAGAGACCCAGTACTTC
TRBV12-3/TRBV12-4	TRBD2	TRBJ2-1	many	CASSPFLAGGTNEQFF	TGTGCCAGCAGTCCTTTTCTAGCGGGGGGAACCAATGAGCAGTTCTTC
TRBV7-9	.	TRBJ2-1	.	CASSRQDNEQFF	TGTGCCAGCAGCCGACAAGACAATGAGCAGTTCTTC
TRBV7-2	.	TRBJ2-7	many	CASSLGPAATSSYEQYF	TGTGCCAGCAGCTTAGGTCCGGCAGCCACGAGCTCCTACGAGCAGTACTTC